This T cell receptor beta chain was sequenced in a study of beta chain features in type 1 diabetes. V was pared by 5 bases and J by 2 bases, with 9 bases of the junction left unmatched. This CDR3 has 15 amino acids. The germline CDR1 and CDR2 sequences are SGHRS and YFSETQ. Study-wide points: PCR could preferentially amplify shorter templates, alike in patients and controls.

Worth noting for this clone: Its antigen is not identified.

Every bit of the isolated RNA underwent reverse transcription, so sequencing read expressed TCRB transcripts. Profiled with immunoSEQ multiplex PCR; TCRdb holds only in-frame clones, not every one. The profile shows some 360,000 clones, roughly 21% of them singletons. The receptor was derived from a woman aged 18 to 35 in good health. What was sequenced was naive CD4+ T cells from blood. The rearrangement joins TRBV5-1 to TRBJ1-2; TRBD1 agrees at 7 bases. CDR3 nucleotide sequence: TGCGCCAGCAGGCTTCTGTCGACAGGGAACTATGGCTACACCTTC. It is translated as CASRLLSTGNYGYTF.